This T cell receptor (beta chain) stems from a study of cytomegalovirus exposure and HLA in healthy donors. To note about this clone: Its target is unknown.

Study observations and caveats: In a later analysis, V- and J-gene trimming of beta chains associated with a DCLRE1C missense variant, replicated independently. The availability of immune exposure information extended only to CMV serostatus.

The PCR used 60 Vbeta and 13 Jbeta primers. The protocol was immunoSEQ multiplex PCR, while the TCRdb copy is restricted to in-frame clones and leaves out a portion. The table lists over 150,000 clones, around 83% of them singletons. The V gene lost 4 bases and the J gene lost 1 base, with 17 bases spanning the gap. This CDR3 has 16 amino acids. Germline lookup yields CDR1 LGHNA and CDR2 YSLEER. V gene TRBV4-3 combines with J gene TRBJ2-7; D remains unclear. This TCR was sampled from a man in his forties or fifties in good health and CMV-seronegative. Sequenced material: PBMCs. For the CDR3, the DNA is TGCGCCAGCAGCCCAGATGTTACAGTCCCTTCCTACGAGCAGTACTTC. Encoded protein: CASSPDVTVPSYEQYF.